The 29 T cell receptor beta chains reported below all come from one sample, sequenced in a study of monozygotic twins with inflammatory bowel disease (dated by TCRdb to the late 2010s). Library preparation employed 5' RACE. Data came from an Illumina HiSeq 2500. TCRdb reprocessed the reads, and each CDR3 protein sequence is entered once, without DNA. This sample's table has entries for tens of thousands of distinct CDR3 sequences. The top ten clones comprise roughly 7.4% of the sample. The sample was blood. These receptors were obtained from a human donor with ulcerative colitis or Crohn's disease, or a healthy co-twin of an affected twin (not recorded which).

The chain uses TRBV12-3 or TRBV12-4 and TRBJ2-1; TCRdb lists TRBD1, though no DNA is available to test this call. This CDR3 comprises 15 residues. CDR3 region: CASGRAAGFMDEQFF.

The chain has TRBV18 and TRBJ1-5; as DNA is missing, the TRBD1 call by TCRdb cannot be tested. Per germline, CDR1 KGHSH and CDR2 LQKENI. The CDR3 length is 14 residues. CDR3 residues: CASSPAGQNQPQHF.

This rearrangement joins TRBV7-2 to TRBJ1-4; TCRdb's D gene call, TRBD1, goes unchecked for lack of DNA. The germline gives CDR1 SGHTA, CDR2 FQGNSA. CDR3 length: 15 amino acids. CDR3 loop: CASSFQGGRNEKLFF.

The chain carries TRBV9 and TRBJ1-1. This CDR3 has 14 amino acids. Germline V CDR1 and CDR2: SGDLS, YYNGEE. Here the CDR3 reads CASSVAERATEAFF.

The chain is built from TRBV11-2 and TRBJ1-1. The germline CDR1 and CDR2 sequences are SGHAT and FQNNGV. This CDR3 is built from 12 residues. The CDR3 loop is CASTTASTEAFF.

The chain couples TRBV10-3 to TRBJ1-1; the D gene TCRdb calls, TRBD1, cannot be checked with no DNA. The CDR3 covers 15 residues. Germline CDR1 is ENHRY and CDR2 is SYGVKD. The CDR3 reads CAISDKGQGSPEAFF.

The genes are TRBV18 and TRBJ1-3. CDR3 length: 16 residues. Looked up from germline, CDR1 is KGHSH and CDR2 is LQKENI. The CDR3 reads CASSPRTDPSGNTIYF.

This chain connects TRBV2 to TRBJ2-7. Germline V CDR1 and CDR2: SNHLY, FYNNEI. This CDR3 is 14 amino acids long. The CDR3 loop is CASSGSTGSYEQYF.

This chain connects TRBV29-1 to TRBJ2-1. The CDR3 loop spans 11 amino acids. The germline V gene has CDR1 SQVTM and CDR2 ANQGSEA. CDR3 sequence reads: CSVGSSDEQFF.

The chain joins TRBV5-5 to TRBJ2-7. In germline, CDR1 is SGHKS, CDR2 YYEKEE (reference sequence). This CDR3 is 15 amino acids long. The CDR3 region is CASSLRFVTPYEQYF.

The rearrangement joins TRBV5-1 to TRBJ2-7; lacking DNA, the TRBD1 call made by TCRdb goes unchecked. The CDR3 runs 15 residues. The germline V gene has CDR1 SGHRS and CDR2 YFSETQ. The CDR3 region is CASSSASPLPDEQYF.

This CDR3 is CSARDQVGLVGVNEQFF. The rearrangement uses TRBV20-1 and TRBJ2-1; the D gene TCRdb calls, TRBD2, cannot be checked with no DNA. Germline V gene sequence: CDR1 DFQATT, CDR2 SNEGSKA (reference sequence). This CDR3 is built from 17 residues.

The CDR3 sequence: CASSSRQGSRSPLHF. This chain connects TRBV12-3 or TRBV12-4 to TRBJ1-6; the TCRdb call, TRBD1, lacks DNA for checking. The CDR3 loop spans 15 amino acids.

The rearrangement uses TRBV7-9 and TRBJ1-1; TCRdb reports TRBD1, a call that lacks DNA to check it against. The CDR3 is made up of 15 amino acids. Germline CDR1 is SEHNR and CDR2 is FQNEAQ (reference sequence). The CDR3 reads CASSSTDGRETEAFF.

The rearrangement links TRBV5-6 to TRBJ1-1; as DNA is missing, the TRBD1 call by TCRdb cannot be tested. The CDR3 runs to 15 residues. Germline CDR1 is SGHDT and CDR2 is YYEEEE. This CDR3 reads CASSPLQRAGTEAFF.

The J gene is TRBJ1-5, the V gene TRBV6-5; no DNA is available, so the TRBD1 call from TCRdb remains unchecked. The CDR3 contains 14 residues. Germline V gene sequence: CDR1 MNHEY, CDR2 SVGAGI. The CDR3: CASSLEGAHQPQHF.

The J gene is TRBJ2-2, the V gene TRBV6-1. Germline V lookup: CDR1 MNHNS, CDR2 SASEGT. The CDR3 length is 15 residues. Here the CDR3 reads CASMMGIAGTGELFF.

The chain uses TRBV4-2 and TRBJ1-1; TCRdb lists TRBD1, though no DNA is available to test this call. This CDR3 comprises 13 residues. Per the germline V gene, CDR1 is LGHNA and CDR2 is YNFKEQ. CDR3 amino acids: CASSDTGDTEAFF.

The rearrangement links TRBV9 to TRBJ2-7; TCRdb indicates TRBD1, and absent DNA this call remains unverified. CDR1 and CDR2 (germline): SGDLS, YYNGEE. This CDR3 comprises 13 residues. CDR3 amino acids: CASSPQGKDEQYF.

The CDR3 region is CASSLGGDPYEQYF. The chain is built from TRBV11-2 and TRBJ2-7; the D gene TCRdb calls, TRBD1, cannot be checked with no DNA. Germline assignment: CDR1 SGHAT and CDR2 FQNNGV. The CDR3 loop spans 14 amino acids. The full variable domain, rest sourced from reference TRBV11-2 and TRBJ2-7, is EAGVAQSPRYKIIEKRQSVAFWCNPISGHATLYWYQQILGQGPKLLIQFQNNGVVDDSQLPKDRFSAERLKGVDSTLKIQPAKLEDSAVYLCASSLGGDPYEQYFGPGTRLTVT.

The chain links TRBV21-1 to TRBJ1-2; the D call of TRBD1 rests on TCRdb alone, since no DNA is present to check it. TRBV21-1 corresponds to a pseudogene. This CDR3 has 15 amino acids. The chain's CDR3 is CASSQKGGMAYGYTF.

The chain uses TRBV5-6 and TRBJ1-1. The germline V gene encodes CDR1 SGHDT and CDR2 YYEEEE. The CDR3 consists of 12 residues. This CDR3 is CASSLQNSPSFF.

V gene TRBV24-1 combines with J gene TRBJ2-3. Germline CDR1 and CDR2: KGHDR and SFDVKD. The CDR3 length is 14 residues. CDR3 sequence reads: CATSDTTASDTQYF.

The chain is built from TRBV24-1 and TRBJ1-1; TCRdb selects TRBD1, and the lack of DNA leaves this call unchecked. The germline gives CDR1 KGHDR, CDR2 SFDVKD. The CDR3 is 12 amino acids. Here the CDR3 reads CATKGANTEAFF.

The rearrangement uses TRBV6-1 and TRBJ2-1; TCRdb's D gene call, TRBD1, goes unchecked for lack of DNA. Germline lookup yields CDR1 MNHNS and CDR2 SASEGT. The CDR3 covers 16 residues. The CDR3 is CASSDRQGGAYNEQFF.

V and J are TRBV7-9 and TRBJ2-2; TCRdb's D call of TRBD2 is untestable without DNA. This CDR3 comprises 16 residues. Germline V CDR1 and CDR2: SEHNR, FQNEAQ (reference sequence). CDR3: CASSGRDSRNTGELFF.

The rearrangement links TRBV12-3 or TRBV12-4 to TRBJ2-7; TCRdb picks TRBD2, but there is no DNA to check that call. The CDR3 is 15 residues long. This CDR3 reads CASSAGRVTSYEQYF.

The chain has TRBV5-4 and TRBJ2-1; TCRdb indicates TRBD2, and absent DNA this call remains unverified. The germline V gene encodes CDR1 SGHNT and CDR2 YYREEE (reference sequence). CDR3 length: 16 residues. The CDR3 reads CASSAFSGGRYNEQFF.

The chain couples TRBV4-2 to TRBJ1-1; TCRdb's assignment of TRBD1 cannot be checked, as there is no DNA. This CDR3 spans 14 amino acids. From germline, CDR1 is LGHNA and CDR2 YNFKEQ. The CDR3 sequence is CASSQGAGGTEAFF.